Listed below are T cell receptor beta chains from one sample, sequenced in a study of T cell responses to AZD1222 COVID-19 vaccine. Assay used: immunoSEQ multiplex PCR; TCRdb lists only in-frame clones, some missing. The sample contains under 150,000 clones, 85% to 95% of which appear only once. This sample comprised peripheral blood, obtained on day 0 of AZD1222 vaccination. The receptors stem from an adult in good health. Each CDR3 is given with its conserved first and last residue. The D gene is left open where the match is weak. Part of the rows lack a size; the others show once, few, many or a class for expanded clones.

- | - | TRBJ1-3 | TRBV7-2 | CASSPSGGPGNTIYF | TGTGCCAGCAGCCCCAGTGGGGGGCCTGGAAACACCATATATTTT
- | - | TRBJ1-1 | TRBV7-8 | CASSRDPWNTEAFF | TGTGCCAGCAGCAGGGACCCCTGGAACACTGAAGCTTTCTTT
- | - | TRBJ2-3 | TRBV5-4 | CASSLPLFSTDTQYF | TGTGCCAGCAGCTTGCCCCTTTTCTCCACAGATACGCAGTATTTT
- | - | TRBJ1-3 | TRBV18 | CASSPPSAGNTIYF | TGTGCCAGCTCACCACCGTCAGCTGGAAACACCATATATTTT
- | TRBD1 | TRBJ1-2 | TRBV29-1 | CSVLVGTGGSGYTF | TGCAGCGTTTTAGTTGGGACAGGGGGTTCCGGCTACACCTTC
- | - | TRBJ2-1 | TRBV7-9 | CASSFNYGEQFF | TGTGCCAGCAGCTTTAACTACGGTGAGCAGTTCTTC
- | - | TRBJ1-2 | TRBV12-3/TRBV12-4 | CASSPDGPYGYTF | TGTGCCAGCAGCCCCGACGGCCCCTATGGCTACACCTTC
- | TRBD2 | TRBJ2-5 | TRBV6-2/TRBV6-3 | CASSYAGGAGETQYF | TGTGCCAGCAGTTACGCCGGGGGGGCCGGGGAGACCCAGTACTTC
- | - | TRBJ1-2 | TRBV3-1/TRBV3-2 | CASSLGTIRGYTF | TGTGCCAGCAGCCTCGGGACAATTCGTGGCTACACCTTC
- | - | TRBJ1-2 | TRBV19 | CASSPGQSYTF | TGTGCCAGTAGTCCGGGGCAGAGCTACACCTTC
- | TRBD1 | TRBJ1-1 | TRBV27 | CASSFDPSGQGAPAFF | TGTGCCAGCAGTTTTGATCCATCGGGACAGGGGGCTCCAGCTTTCTTT
- | - | TRBJ2-5 | TRBV9 | CASSPGFGRVETQYF | TGTGCCAGCAGCCCCGGGTTTGGTCGCGTGGAGACCCAGTACTTC
- | - | TRBJ1-1 | TRBV7-2 | CASSFSAGGNTEAFF | TGTGCCAGCAGCTTCTCCGCAGGTGGCAACACTGAAGCTTTCTTT
- | TRBD2 | TRBJ2-3 | TRBV6-2/TRBV6-3 | CASSSPGLAGAYTQYF | TGTGCCAGCAGTTCACCGGGACTAGCGGGAGCGTATACGCAGTATTTT
- | - | TRBJ1-1 | TRBV6-5 | CASSYGGASTEAFF | TGTGCCAGCAGTTACGGTGGGGCTAGCACTGAAGCTTTCTTT
- | - | TRBJ1-4 | TRBV7-8 | CASSRQRDEKLFF | TGTGCCAGCAGCCGACAGAGGGATGAAAAACTGTTTTTT
- | - | TRBJ1-3 | TRBV12-5 | CASGPGHVAGNTIYF | TGTGCTAGTGGTCCGGGCCACGTGGCAGGAAACACCATATATTTT
- | TRBD1 | TRBJ1-1 | TRBV5-1 | CASSWDRPSLTEAFF | TGCGCCAGCAGCTGGGACAGACCCTCTCTTACTGAAGCTTTCTTT
- | - | TRBJ1-1 | TRBV10-3 | CATVGVNTEAFF | TGTGCCACCGTCGGAGTTAACACTGAAGCTTTCTTT
- | - | TRBJ2-7 | TRBV11-2 | CASSPGLGGSYEQYF | TGTGCCAGCAGCCCTGGACTAGGGGGGTCCTACGAGCAGTACTTC
- | TRBD2 | TRBJ2-7 | TRBV25-1 | CASSDLGLADEQYF | TGTGCCAGCAGTGATTTAGGACTAGCGGACGAGCAGTACTTC
once | - | TRBJ2-3 | TRBV19 | CASSRRGTDTQYF | TGTGCCAGTAGTCGTAGGGGCACAGATACGCAGTATTTT
- | TRBD1 | TRBJ1-6 | TRBV27 | CASSSWTGGGYNSPLHF | TGTGCCAGCAGTTCATGGACAGGGGGCGGCTATAATTCACCCCTCCACTTT
- | - | TRBJ2-7 | TRBV12-3/TRBV12-4 | CASSRDYPYEQYF | TGTGCCAGCAGCCGGGATTACCCCTACGAGCAGTACTTC
- | - | TRBJ1-3 | TRBV10-3 | CATRGSGNTIYF | TGTGCCACCAGGGGCTCTGGAAACACCATATATTTT
- | - | TRBJ1-2 | TRBV25-1 | CASSRRNWNGYTF | TGTGCCAGCAGTAGGCGAAATTGGAATGGCTACACCTTC
- | - | TRBJ2-3 | TRBV2 | CASRQGVSDTQYF | TGTGCCAGCAGGCAGGGTGTTTCAGATACGCAGTATTTT
- | - | TRBJ1-1 | TRBV3-1/TRBV3-2 | CASSGRGLAIPEAFF | TGTGCCAGCAGCGGCAGGGGACTAGCGATCCCTGAAGCTTTCTTT
- | - | TRBJ1-3 | TRBV7-2 | CASSLAPVGGIATFNTIYF | TGTGCCAGCAGCTTAGCCCCCGTGGGAGGGATTGCGACCTTTAACACCATATATTTT
- | - | TRBJ1-5 | TRBV6-2/TRBV6-3 | CASSDSSAPQHF | TGTGCCAGCAGTGACAGTTCAGCGCCCCAGCATTTT
- | - | TRBJ1-3 | TRBV4-3 | CASSQDLGVLSGNTIYF | TGCGCCAGCAGCCAAGATCTGGGGGTTCTTTCTGGAAACACCATATATTTT
- | - | TRBJ1-4 | TRBV6-6 | CASSGQIGDEKLFF | TGTGCCAGCAGTGGACAAATTGGGGATGAAAAACTGTTTTTT
- | - | TRBJ2-1 | TRBV21-1 | CASSKVPDRVKGDEQFF | TGTGCCAGCAGCAAAGTGCCGGACAGGGTAAAAGGGGATGAGCAGTTCTTC
- | - | TRBJ1-2 | TRBV5-1 | CASSLWGTDYGYTF | TGCGCCAGCAGCTTGTGGGGGACCGACTATGGCTACACCTTC
once | - | TRBJ1-1 | TRBV30 | CAWSPPRNTEAFF | TGTGCCTGGAGTCCCCCGCGGAACACTGAAGCTTTCTTT
- | TRBD1 | TRBJ1-2 | TRBV2 | CASSEDRGHGYTF | TGTGCCAGCAGTGAAGACAGGGGGCATGGCTACACCTTC
few | TRBD2 | TRBJ2-1 | TRBV5-1 | CASSLTSGSYNEQFF | TGCGCCAGCAGCTTGACTAGCGGCTCCTACAATGAGCAGTTCTTC
- | TRBD1 | TRBJ1-6 | TRBV2 | CASSLDREVNLALHF | TGTGCCAGCAGTTTGGACAGGGAGGTAAACCTCGCCCTCCACTTT
- | - | TRBJ1-3 | TRBV11-2 | CASSLVRGPRDTIYF | TGTGCCAGCAGCTTAGTACGGGGCCCGAGGGACACCATATATTTT